This T cell receptor beta chain is drawn from a study of neoadjuvant anti-PD-1 for oral cavity cancer. Measured with immunoSEQ multiplex PCR; TCRdb has only the in-frame clones, and not every one. The sample lists about 32,000 clones, 80% seen once, with almost 3.5% in the top ten. As to time point: after neoadjuvant nivolumab, at surgical resection. With 1 base removed from V and 1 base from J, the gap between germline ends came to 10 bases. The CDR3 spans 15 residues. Germline V CDR1 and CDR2: LGHNA, YNFKEQ. This sequence originates from a person aged 40 to 85 with oral cavity squamous cell carcinoma. The J gene is TRBJ2-5, the V gene TRBV4-2; D possibly matches TRBD1 or TRBD2 (5 bases each). This sample comprised PBMCs, obtained after nivolumab (anti-PD-1) treatment. The CDR3 here is CASSQVGDPQETQYF. DNA for the CDR3: TGTGCCAGCAGCCAAGTCGGGGACCCCCAAGAGACCCAGTACTTC.